This passage covers 4 T cell receptor beta chains from one sample sequenced in a study of blood T cell repertoires in COVID-19. Clones were read by immunoSEQ multiplex PCR, and TCRdb kept only the in-frame ones, dropping some. The sample holds about 120,000 clones; almost 90% are singletons and the top ten take 3.8%. Sequencing input: peripheral blood. The receptors originated from a woman between 55 and 75 years old with COVID-19, enrolled during active disease.

This clone was counted a single time. The J gene is TRBJ1-2, the V gene TRBV30; TRBD1 matches 12 bases. CDR3 length: 13 amino acids. The germline V gene has CDR1 GTSNPN and CDR2 SVGIG (reference sequence). Losses at the gene ends were 4 bases for V and 8 bases for J; bases not matched to a gene: 5. The CDR3 protein is CAWNRDRGQGYTF. The DNA of the CDR3 is TGTGCCTGGAACCGGGACAGGGGGCAAGGCTACACCTTC.

The gene calls are TRBV19 and TRBJ1-1, with a tentative D call TRBD1 (6 bases). CDR1 and CDR2 from the germline V gene are LNHDA and SQIVND (reference sequence). The V end was cut by 6 bases, the J end by 8 bases, with 16 bases between. The CDR3 contains 13 residues. The CDR3 spells CASRETGPQEAFF. CDR3 sequence (DNA): TGTGCCAGTAGAGAAACAGGGCCGCAAGAAGCTTTCTTT.

The chain couples TRBV3-1 (or the pseudogene TRBV3-2) to TRBJ2-7, with no clear D. The CDR3 runs 13 residues. Germline-derived CDR1 and CDR2 are LGHDT and YNNKEL (reference sequence). Between the trimmed V and J ends, which lost 1 base and 4 bases, there was a span of 8 bases. In DNA, the CDR3 is TGTGCCAGCAGCCAAGCCCCTATTTACGAGCAGTACTTC. This sequence encodes CASSQAPIYEQYF.

The CDR3, as DNA: TGTGCCAGCAGTCCCCCCGGACAGCTCTCCTACAATGAGCAGTTCTTC. It specifies CASSPPGQLSYNEQFF. The rearrangement uses TRBV6-6 and TRBJ2-1; tentatively, D is TRBD1 (6 bases). The CDR3 is 16 residues long. The V gene's germline CDR1 is MNHNY and CDR2 SVGAGI (reference sequence). The V end lost 5 bases, the J end lost 0 bases, and 14 bases lay between the germline ends.